These T cell receptor beta chains were read from a single sample in a study of identical twins. TCRdb analysed the 5' RACE reads with MiXCR anew, one entry per CDR3 protein. The sample has about 660,000 distinct CDR3 sequences, over 8.5% seen once. These data also formed part of another study, on yellow fever vaccine responses in identical twins.

Sequenced material: PBMCs. The receptors shown here come from a woman younger than 35 in good health. The CDR3 runs from the conserved cysteine through the conserved F or W. The order of the fields is clone size, D gene, V gene, J gene, CDR3 DNA, CDR3 protein. D genes are given only for firm matches. Expanded clones are given a class, and other clones once, few, many or no size at all.

>.|.|TRBV7-9|TRBJ2-1
TGTGCCAGCAGCCCCCAGGGGCCCTTCTACAATGAGCAGTTCTTC
CASSPQGPFYNEQFF
>many|.|TRBV6-2/TRBV6-3|TRBJ2-1
TGTGCCAGCAGATCACTCCCGGGACTCATCTACAATGAGCAGTTCTTC
CASRSLPGLIYNEQFF
>few|.|TRBV14|TRBJ2-3
TGTGCCAGCAGCCAAGAGTTTGGGAGCACAGATACGCAGTATTTT
CASSQEFGSTDTQYF
>few|.|TRBV5-5|TRBJ2-7
TGTGCCAGCAGCTTGGAGTGGGGCGGCGGGACCTACGAGCAGTACTTC
CASSLEWGGGTYEQYF
>few|TRBD2|TRBV27|TRBJ2-3
TGTGCCAGCGGCACTCTTCGGGACTACCCATCTAGCACAGATACGCAGTATTTT
CASGTLRDYPSSTDTQYF
>.|TRBD1|TRBV24-1|TRBJ2-2
TGTGCCACCAGTAACAGGGGGACGAACACCGGGGAGCTGTTTTTT
CATSNRGTNTGELFF
>many|TRBD2|TRBV11-2|TRBJ2-3
TGTGCCAGCAGGACGGGACTAGCAGGCTCCGATACGCAGTATTTT
CASRTGLAGSDTQYF
>many|.|TRBV29-1|TRBJ2-5
TGCAGCCTTGAAGAGGGTATCCAAGAGACCCAGTACTTC
CSLEEGIQETQYF
>few|.|TRBV7-8|TRBJ2-7
TGTGCCAGCAGCTTAAGAGTGGGTGCGGGCGAGCAGTACTTC
CASSLRVGAGEQYF
>.|TRBD2|TRBV20-1|TRBJ2-1
TGCAGTGCTAGAGATTTTAGCGGGGGGGCCTGGCAGTTCTTC
CSARDFSGGAWQFF
>few|TRBD2|TRBV3-1|TRBJ2-3
TGTGCCAGCAGCCTACCCCTGGGACTAGGAAAAACAGATACGCAGTATTTT
CASSLPLGLGKTDTQYF
>.|TRBD1|TRBV11-1|TRBJ2-4
TGTGCCAGCAGCTTGATCGACCCGACAGGGGGTTTAGCCAAAAACATTCAGTACTTC
CASSLIDPTGGLAKNIQYF
>few|.|TRBV5-1|TRBJ1-1
TGCGCCAGCAGCTTTTCCGGGCTTGGGACTGAAGCTTTCTTT
CASSFSGLGTEAFF
>few|TRBD1|TRBV5-1|TRBJ2-7
TGCGCCAGCAGCTCCCGGCCGGGACAGACCTACGAGCAGTACTTC
CASSSRPGQTYEQYF
>few|.|TRBV4-1|TRBJ2-5
TGCGCCAGCAGCCAACAAAGGGGGGGCCAAGAGACCCAGTACTTC
CASSQQRGGQETQYF
>few|.|TRBV27|TRBJ2-7
TGTGCCAGCAGTCTCCGCCTGAGTGGTAGATACGAGCAGTACTTC
CASSLRLSGRYEQYF
>.|.|TRBV6-6|TRBJ2-5
TGTGCCAGCAGAGGACCGTCCGAAGAGACCCAGTACTTC
CASRGPSEETQYF
>.|.|TRBV6-2/TRBV6-3|TRBJ1-2
TGTGCCAGCAGCTTTCGGGACTATGGCTACACCTTC
CASSFRDYGYTF
>many|TRBD2|TRBV20-1|TRBJ2-7
TGCAGTGCTAGAGTGGCGGGAGTATACTACGAGCAGTACTTC
CSARVAGVYYEQYF
>few|TRBD1|TRBV10-3|TRBJ2-5
TGTGCCATCAGACAACCGGGACAGGGGTTTGAGACCCAGTACTTC
CAIRQPGQGFETQYF
>.|.|TRBV29-1|TRBJ2-5
TGCAGCGTTGCTGAGGGCGAGGAGACCCAGTACTTC
CSVAEGEETQYF
>many|TRBD1|TRBV7-9|TRBJ2-1
TGTGCCAGCAGCTTAGTCCAGGGGGCTAAGAATGAGCAGTTCTTC
CASSLVQGAKNEQFF